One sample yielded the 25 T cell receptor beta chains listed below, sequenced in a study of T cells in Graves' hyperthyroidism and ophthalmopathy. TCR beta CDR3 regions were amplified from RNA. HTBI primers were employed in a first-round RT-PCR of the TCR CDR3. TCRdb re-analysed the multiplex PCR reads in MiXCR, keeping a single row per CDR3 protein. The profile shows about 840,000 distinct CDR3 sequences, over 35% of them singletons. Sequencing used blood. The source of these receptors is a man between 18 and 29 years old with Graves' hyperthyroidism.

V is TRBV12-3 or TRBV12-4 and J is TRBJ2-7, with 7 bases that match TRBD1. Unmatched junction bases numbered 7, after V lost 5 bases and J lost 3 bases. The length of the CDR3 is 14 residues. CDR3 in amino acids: CASSEGTVYYEQYF. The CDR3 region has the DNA TGTGCCAGCAGTGAGGGGACAGTATACTACGAGCAGTACTTC.

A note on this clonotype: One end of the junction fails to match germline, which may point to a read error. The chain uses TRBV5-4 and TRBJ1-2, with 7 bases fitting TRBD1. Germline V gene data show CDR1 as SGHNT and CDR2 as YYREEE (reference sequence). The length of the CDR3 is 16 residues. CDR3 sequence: CASSLIGTEDLYGCTF. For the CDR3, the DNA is TGTGCCAGCAGCCTGATCGGGACAGAAGACCTCTATGGCTGCACCTTC.

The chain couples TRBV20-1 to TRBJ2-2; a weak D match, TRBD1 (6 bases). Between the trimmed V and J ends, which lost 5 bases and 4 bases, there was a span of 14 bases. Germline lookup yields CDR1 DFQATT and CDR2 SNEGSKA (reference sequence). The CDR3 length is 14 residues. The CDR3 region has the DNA TGCAGTGCTCTCACCAGGGGTGGCACCGGGGAGCTGTTTTTT. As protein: CSALTRGGTGELFF.

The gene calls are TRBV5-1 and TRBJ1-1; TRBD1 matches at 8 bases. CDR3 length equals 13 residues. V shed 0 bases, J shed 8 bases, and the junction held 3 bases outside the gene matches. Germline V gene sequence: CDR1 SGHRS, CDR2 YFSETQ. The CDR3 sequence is CASSLVGDREAFF. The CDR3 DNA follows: TGCGCCAGCAGCTTGGTCGGGGACAGGGAAGCTTTCTTT.

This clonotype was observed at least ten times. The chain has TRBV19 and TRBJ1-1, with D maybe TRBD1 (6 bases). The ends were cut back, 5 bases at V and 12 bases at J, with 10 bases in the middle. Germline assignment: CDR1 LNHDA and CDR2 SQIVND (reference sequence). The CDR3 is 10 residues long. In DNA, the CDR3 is TGTGCCAGTAGTTGGGGGGCAACTTTCTTT. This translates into CASSWGATFF.

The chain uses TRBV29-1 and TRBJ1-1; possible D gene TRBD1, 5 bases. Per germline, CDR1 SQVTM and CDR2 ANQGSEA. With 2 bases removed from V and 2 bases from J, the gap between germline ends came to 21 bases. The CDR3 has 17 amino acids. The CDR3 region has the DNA TGCAGCGTTGAACGGGACGGACGTGTCGGGGACAACACTGAAGCTTTCTTT. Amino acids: CSVERDGRVGDNTEAFF.

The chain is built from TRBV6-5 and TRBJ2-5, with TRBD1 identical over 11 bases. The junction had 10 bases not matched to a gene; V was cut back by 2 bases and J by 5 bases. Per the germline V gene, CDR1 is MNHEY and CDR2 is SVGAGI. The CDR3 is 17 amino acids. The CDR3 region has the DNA TGTGCCAGCAGTTACCGCTCACAGGACAGGGGGCGGGAGACCCAGTACTTC. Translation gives CASSYRSQDRGRETQYF.

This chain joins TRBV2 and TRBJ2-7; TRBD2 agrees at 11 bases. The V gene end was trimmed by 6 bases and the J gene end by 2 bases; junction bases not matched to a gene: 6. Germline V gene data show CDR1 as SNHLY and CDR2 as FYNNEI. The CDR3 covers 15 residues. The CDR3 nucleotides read TGTGCCAGCAGACGTACTAGCGGGAGTACCTACGAGCAGTACTTC. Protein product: CASRRTSGSTYEQYF.

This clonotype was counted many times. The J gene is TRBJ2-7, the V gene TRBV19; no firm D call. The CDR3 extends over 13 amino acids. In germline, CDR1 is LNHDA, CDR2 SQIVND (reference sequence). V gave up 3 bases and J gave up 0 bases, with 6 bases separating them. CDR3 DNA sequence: TGTGCCAGTAGTATCGGCACCTCCTACGAGCAGTACTTC. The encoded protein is CASSIGTSYEQYF.

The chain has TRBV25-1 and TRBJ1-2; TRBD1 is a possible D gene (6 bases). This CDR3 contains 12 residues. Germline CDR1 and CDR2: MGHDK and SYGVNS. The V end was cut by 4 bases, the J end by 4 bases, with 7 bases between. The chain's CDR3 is CASSATGYGYTF. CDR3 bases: TGTGCCAGCAGTGCGACAGGCTATGGCTACACCTTC.

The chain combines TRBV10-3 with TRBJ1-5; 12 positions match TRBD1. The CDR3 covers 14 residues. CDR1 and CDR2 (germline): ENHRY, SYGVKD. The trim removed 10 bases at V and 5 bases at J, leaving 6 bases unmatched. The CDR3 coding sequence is TGTGCCACCGGGACAGGGGGCCCTCATCAGCCCCAGCATTTT. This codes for CATGTGGPHQPQHF.

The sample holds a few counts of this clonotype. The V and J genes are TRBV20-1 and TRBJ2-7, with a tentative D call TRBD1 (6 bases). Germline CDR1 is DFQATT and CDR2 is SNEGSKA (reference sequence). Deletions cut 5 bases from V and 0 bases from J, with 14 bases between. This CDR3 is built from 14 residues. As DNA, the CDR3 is TGCAGTGCTCCAGGGGAAATAGGCTCCTACGAGCAGTACTTC. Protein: CSAPGEIGSYEQYF.

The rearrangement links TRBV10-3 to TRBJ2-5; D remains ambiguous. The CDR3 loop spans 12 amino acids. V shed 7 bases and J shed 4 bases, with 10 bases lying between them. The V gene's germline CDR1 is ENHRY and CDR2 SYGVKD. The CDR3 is CAIKTEIETQYF. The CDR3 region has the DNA TGTGCCATCAAGACGGAGATAGAGACCCAGTACTTC.

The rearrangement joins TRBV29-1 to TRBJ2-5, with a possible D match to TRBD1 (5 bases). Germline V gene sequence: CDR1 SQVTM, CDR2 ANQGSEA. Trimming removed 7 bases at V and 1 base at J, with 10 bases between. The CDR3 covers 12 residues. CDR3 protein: CSGGLSQETQYF. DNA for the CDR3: TGCAGCGGGGGCCTCTCCCAAGAGACCCAGTACTTC.

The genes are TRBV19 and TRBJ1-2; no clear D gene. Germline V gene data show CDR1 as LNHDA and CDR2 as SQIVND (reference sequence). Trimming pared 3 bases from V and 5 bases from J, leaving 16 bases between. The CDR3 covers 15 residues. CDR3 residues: CASSIVGRREYGYTF. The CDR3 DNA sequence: TGTGCCAGTAGTATTGTGGGCAGAAGGGAATATGGCTACACCTTC.

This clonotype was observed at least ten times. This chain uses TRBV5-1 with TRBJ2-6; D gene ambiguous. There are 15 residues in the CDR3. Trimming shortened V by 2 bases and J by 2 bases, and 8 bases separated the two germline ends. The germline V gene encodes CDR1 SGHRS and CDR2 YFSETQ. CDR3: CASSFTDPGANVLTF. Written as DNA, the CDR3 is TGCGCCAGCAGCTTCACAGACCCTGGGGCCAACGTCCTGACTTTC.

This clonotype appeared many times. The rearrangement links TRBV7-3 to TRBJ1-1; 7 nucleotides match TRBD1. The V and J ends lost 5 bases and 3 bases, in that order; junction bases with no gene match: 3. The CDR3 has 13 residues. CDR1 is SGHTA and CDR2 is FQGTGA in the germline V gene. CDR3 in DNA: TGTGCCAGCAGCAGGGGGCCGGACACTGAAGCTTTCTTT. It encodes CASSRGPDTEAFF.

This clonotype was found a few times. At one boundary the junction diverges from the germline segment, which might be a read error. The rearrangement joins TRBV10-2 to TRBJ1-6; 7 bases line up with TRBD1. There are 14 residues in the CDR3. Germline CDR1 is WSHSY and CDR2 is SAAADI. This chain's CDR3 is CASSRRQGDSPLHF. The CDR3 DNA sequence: TGTGCCAGCAGTAGGAGGCAGGGGGATTCACCCCTCCACTTT.

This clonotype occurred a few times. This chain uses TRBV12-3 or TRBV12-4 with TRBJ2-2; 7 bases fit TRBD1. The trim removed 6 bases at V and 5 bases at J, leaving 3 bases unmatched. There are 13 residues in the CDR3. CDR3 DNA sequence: TGTGCCAGCAGGCACAGGGGTACCGGGGAGCTGTTTTTT. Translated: CASRHRGTGELFF.

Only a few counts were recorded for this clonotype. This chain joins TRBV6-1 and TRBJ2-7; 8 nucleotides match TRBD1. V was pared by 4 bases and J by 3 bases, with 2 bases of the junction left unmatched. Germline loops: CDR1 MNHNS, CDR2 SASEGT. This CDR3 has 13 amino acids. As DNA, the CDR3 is TGTGCCAGCAGTGGGGACAGGATCTACGAGCAGTACTTC. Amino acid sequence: CASSGDRIYEQYF.

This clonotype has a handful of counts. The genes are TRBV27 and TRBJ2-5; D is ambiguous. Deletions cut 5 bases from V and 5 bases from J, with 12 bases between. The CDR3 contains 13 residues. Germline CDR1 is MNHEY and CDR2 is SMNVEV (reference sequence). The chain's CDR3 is CASSPLVEETQYF. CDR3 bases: TGTGCCAGCAGTCCCTTGGTTGAGGAGACCCAGTACTTC.

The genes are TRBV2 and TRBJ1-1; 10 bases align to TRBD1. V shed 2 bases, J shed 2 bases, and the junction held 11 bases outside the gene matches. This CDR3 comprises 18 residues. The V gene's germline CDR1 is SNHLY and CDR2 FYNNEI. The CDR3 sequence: CASSERGGTGVFNTEAFF. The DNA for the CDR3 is TGTGCCAGCAGTGAAAGGGGTGGGACAGGGGTTTTTAACACTGAAGCTTTCTTT.

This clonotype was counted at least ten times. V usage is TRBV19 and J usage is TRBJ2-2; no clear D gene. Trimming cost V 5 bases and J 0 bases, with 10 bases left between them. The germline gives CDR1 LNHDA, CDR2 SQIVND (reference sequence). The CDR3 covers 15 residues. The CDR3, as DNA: TGTGCCAGTAGTCCATTGACGCCGAACACCGGGGAGCTGTTTTTT. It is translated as CASSPLTPNTGELFF.

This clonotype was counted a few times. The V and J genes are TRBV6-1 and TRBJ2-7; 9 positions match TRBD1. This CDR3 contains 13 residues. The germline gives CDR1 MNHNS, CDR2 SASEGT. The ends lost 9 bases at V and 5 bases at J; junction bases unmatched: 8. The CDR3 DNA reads TGTGCCAGTTGGACAGGGGAGGATCACGAGCAGTACTTC. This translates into CASWTGEDHEQYF.

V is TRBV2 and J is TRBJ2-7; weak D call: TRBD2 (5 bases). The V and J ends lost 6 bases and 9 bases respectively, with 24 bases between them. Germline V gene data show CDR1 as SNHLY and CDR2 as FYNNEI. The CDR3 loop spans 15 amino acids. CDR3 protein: CASSPPDYPPVGQYF. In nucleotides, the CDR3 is TGTGCCAGCAGCCCCCCCGACTACCCGCCCGTCGGGCAGTACTTC.